Listed here are 21 T cell receptor beta chains from one sample, sequenced in a study of identical twins. TCRdb analysed the 5' RACE reads with MiXCR anew, one entry per CDR3 protein. The table lists 200,000 to 250,000 distinct CDR3 sequences, around 8% of them singletons. These same data were also listed under a study on yellow fever vaccine responses in identical twins.

The specimen sequenced was memory (CD45RO+) T cells sorted from blood. These receptors all come from a woman between 18 and 29 years old in good health.

This clonotype has ten or more counts. The genes are TRBV2 and TRBJ1-1; D not certain. The germline V and J ends were trimmed by 0 bases and 4 bases, with 9 bases remaining between them. Germline V CDR1 and CDR2: SNHLY, FYNNEI. The CDR3 length is 14 residues. The DNA for the CDR3 is TGTGCCAGCAGTGAAGCGCTCGCGGCCACTGAAGCTTTCTTT. This translates into CASSEALAATEAFF.

This clonotype was seen many times. The chain is built from TRBV4-3 and TRBJ1-2; 8 bases match TRBD1. CDR3 length: 14 residues. CDR1 and CDR2 from the germline V gene are LGHNA and YSLEER. After removal of 1 base from V and 7 bases from J, the junction contained 5 bases not matched to a gene. Here the CDR3 reads CASSQGTGLGGYTF. CDR3 coding DNA: TGCGCCAGCAGCCAAGGGACAGGGCTCGGTGGCTACACCTTC.

The chain joins TRBV10-3 to TRBJ2-7, with 15 nucleotides matching TRBD2. The germline gives CDR1 ENHRY, CDR2 SYGVKD. The CDR3 contains 19 residues. The ends lost 2 bases at V and 6 bases at J; junction bases unmatched: 14. In nucleotides, the CDR3 is TGTGCCATCAGTGAGCCAGGGTCGGGTTCGGGACTAGCGGGAGGCGAGCAGTACTTC. Residues: CAISEPGSGSGLAGGEQYF.

The J gene is TRBJ2-4, the V gene TRBV15, with TRBD2 as a possible D gene (6 bases). Germline V gene data show CDR1 as LNHNV and CDR2 as YYDKDF (reference sequence). The CDR3 runs 17 residues. Between the trimmed V and J ends, which lost 7 bases and 0 bases, there was a span of 19 bases. CDR3 sequence reads: CATTLSSGRLAKNIQYF. The CDR3 DNA is TGTGCCACCACCCTTTCGAGTGGGAGGCTAGCCAAAAACATTCAGTACTTC.

The chain uses TRBV7-2 and TRBJ2-7; no definite D call. The germline V and J ends were trimmed by 5 bases and 4 bases, with 18 bases remaining between them. Germline V gene sequence: CDR1 SGHTA, CDR2 FQGNSA. The CDR3 has 15 residues. CDR3 DNA sequence: TGTGCCAGCAGCCTCAGACCAGCGACCCAATACGAGCAGTACTTC. As protein: CASSLRPATQYEQYF.

This clonotype was seen at least ten times. This chain connects TRBV7-2 to TRBJ1-1, with D unclear. V lost 3 bases and J 5 bases, leaving 16 bases between the germline ends. CDR1 is SGHTA, CDR2 FQGNSA, per germline. The CDR3 is 15 amino acids. The CDR3 is CASSFSSISETEAFF. CDR3 nucleotide sequence: TGTGCCAGCAGCTTCTCCTCCATTTCGGAAACTGAAGCTTTCTTT.

Only a few counts were recorded for this clonotype. The chain carries TRBV28 and TRBJ2-4; D not certain. The CDR3 totals 15 residues. In germline, CDR1 is MDHEN, CDR2 SYDVKM. Trimming stripped 5 bases from V and 0 bases from J, with 11 bases between. CDR3 residues: CASSDWAVAKNIQYF. DNA for the CDR3: TGTGCCAGCAGTGATTGGGCCGTAGCCAAAAACATTCAGTACTTC.

This chain links TRBV18 with TRBJ2-3; no clear D gene. V lost 5 bases and J lost 5, with 14 bases in between. The CDR3 consists of 14 residues. Per the germline V gene, CDR1 is KGHSH and CDR2 is LQKENI. The CDR3 DNA is TGTGCCAGCTCATGGACCGATTCGAGAGATACGCAGTATTTT. Amino acid sequence: CASSWTDSRDTQYF.

This clonotype was seen at least ten times. The rearrangement links TRBV20-1 to TRBJ2-3; 8 bases fit TRBD2. CDR3 length equals 15 residues. Germline V lookup: CDR1 DFQATT, CDR2 SNEGSKA (reference sequence). After removal of 3 bases from V and 1 base from J, the junction contained 6 bases not matched to a gene. The CDR3 reads CSASESSGRTDTQYF. In DNA form, the CDR3 reads TGCAGTGCTAGTGAGTCTAGCGGGCGCACAGATACGCAGTATTTT.

This clonotype was seen repeatedly, ten times or more. The V and J genes are TRBV24-1 and TRBJ1-6; 11 nucleotides match TRBD1. Losses at the gene ends were 12 bases for V and 7 bases for J; bases not matched to a gene: 10. CDR3 length equals 15 residues. The germline gives CDR1 KGHDR, CDR2 SFDVKD. CDR3 in DNA: TGTGCCCCTGCTTCAGGGACAGGGGGAAATTCACCCCTCCACTTT. Translated: CAPASGTGGNSPLHF.

V is TRBV21-1 and J is TRBJ1-2; the D call of TRBD1 is as the table states it, not checked on the DNA. TRBV21-1 is termed a pseudogene. The CDR3 loop spans 12 amino acids. In nucleotides, the CDR3 is TGTGCCACCCCCGGCAGGGTAAACGGCTACACCTTC. Its protein is CATPGRVNGYTF.

This clonotype was observed a handful of times. The chain uses TRBV9 and TRBJ1-3, with 7 bases aligning to TRBD1. The germline V gene encodes CDR1 SGDLS and CDR2 YYNGEE. Losses at the gene ends were 4 bases for V and 2 bases for J; bases not matched to a gene: 6. The CDR3 runs to 15 residues. The chain's CDR3 is CASSPAGTAGNTIYF. The CDR3 DNA reads TGTGCCAGCAGCCCCGCCGGGACAGCTGGAAACACCATATATTTT.

The rearrangement links TRBV12-3 or TRBV12-4 to TRBJ1-6; weak D call: TRBD1 (5 bases). Trimming took 6 bases from V and 5 from J, leaving 11 bases between them. CDR3 length: 14 residues. The CDR3 is CASSPPGHNSPLHF. In DNA, the CDR3 is TGTGCCAGCAGCCCCCCGGGACATAATTCACCCCTCCACTTT.

This clonotype was recorded many times. J is TRBJ1-1 and V is TRBV5-1; unclear D gene. The CDR3 length is 16 residues. V was cut by 2 bases and J by 0 bases, with 14 bases left in between. CDR1 is SGHRS and CDR2 is YFSETQ in the germline V gene. The CDR3 is CASSLGTFSLNTEAFF. The DNA of the CDR3 is TGCGCCAGCAGCTTAGGCACCTTCTCTTTGAACACTGAAGCTTTCTTT.

In this sample, this clonotype turned up many times. This chain joins TRBV29-1 and TRBJ2-5; 12 bases map to TRBD2. The junction had 0 bases not matched to a gene; V was cut back by 1 base and J by 0 bases. Germline V CDR1 and CDR2: SQVTM, ANQGSEA. This CDR3 has 15 residues. CDR3 coding DNA: TGCAGCGTTGAAGGGACTAGCGGGAACCAAGAGACCCAGTACTTC. This sequence encodes CSVEGTSGNQETQYF.

This clonotype was seen ten or more times. The CDR3 DNA is TGTGCCAGCAGTTATGAGGTGGAGGGTTACAATGAGCAGTTCTTC. The encoded protein is CASSYEVEGYNEQFF. This rearrangement joins TRBV6-2 or TRBV6-3 to TRBJ2-1; TRBD2 is a possible D gene (6 bases). CDR1 is MNHEY, CDR2 SVGEGT, per germline. The germline V and J ends were trimmed by 3 bases and 4 bases, with 13 bases remaining between them. The CDR3 is made up of 15 amino acids.

The chain couples TRBV18 to TRBJ2-3, with 11 bases matching TRBD2. CDR3 size: 15 residues. V shed 3 bases and J 7 bases; nucleotides not matched to a gene: 6. Germline V gene data show CDR1 as KGHSH and CDR2 as LQKENI. The CDR3 bases are TGTGCCAGCTCACCGACTAGCGGGATCTTAAATACGCAGTATTTT. Translating it yields CASSPTSGILNTQYF.

In this sample, this clonotype turned up a few times. The chain employs TRBV19 and TRBJ2-7; 10 bases align to TRBD1. The CDR3 consists of 13 residues. CDR1 is LNHDA and CDR2 is SQIVND in the germline V gene (reference sequence). J gave up 6 bases and V 7 bases, and 6 bases lay outside the gene matches. CDR3 sequence (DNA): TGTGCCAGTAACCGAGGACAGGGGGGCGAGCAGTACTTC. It translates to CASNRGQGGEQYF.

Remarks on this clonotype: A clone one base away is much larger, so this may be a read error. The chain has TRBV3-1 and TRBJ2-1, with D unresolved. The V end was cut by 0 bases, the J end by 3 bases, with 9 bases between. From germline, CDR1 is LGHDT and CDR2 YNNKEL (reference sequence). The CDR3 has 15 residues. This chain's CDR3 is CASSQELLDYNEQFF. The CDR3 coding sequence is TGTGCCAGCAGCCAAGAACTGCTAGACTACAATGAGCAGTTCTTC.

This clonotype showed up just a few times. The chain uses TRBV5-5 and TRBJ2-1, with 8 positions matching TRBD2. CDR1 is SGHKS and CDR2 is YYEKEE in the germline V gene (reference sequence). CDR3 length equals 15 residues. Trimming cost V 3 bases and J 4 bases; bases outside gene matches: 6. CDR3 loop: CASSSSGLAYNEQFF. CDR3 bases: TGTGCCAGCAGCTCCTCAGGACTAGCTTACAATGAGCAGTTCTTC. Combining the CDR3 with reference TRBV5-5 and TRBJ2-1 gives the whole variable domain DAGVTQSPTHLIKTRGQQVTLRCSPISGHKSVSWYQQVLGQGPQFIFQYYEKEERGRGNFPDRFSARQFPNYSSELNVNALLLGDSALYLCASSSSGLAYNEQFFGPGTRLTVL.

The chain recombines TRBV11-2 with TRBJ2-1; 9 bases align to TRBD1. Germline V CDR1 and CDR2: SGHAT, FQNNGV. V lost 6 bases and J lost 5; bases outside the gene matches: 8. The CDR3 has 15 residues. The chain's CDR3 is CASRPRTGVNNEQFF. The CDR3 nucleotides are TGTGCCAGCAGACCTCGGACAGGGGTTAACAATGAGCAGTTCTTC.